The 22 T cell receptor beta chains below come from one sample, sequenced in a study of identical twins. TCRdb called the 5' RACE reads again in MiXCR, with one record for every CDR3 protein. The table lists about 220,000 distinct CDR3 sequences, around 6.9% of them singletons, with roughly 2% in the top ten. This same sample was also taken into another study, of yellow fever vaccine responses in identical twins.

The sequenced material came from memory (CD45RO+) T cells sorted from blood. The receptors originated from a woman aged 18-29 years in good health.

This clonotype was detected only a few times. J is TRBJ2-7 and V is TRBV6-2 or TRBV6-3; D remains ambiguous. CDR1 MNHEY and CDR2 SVGEGT come from the germline V gene. The CDR3 spans 11 residues. V lost 7 bases and J 4 bases, leaving 8 bases between the germline ends. The CDR3 DNA reads as TGTGCCAGCATGACGGCGTACGAGCAGTACTTC. As protein: CASMTAYEQYF.

This clonotype occurred a few times. The rearrangement joins TRBV27 to TRBJ2-7, with no clear D. CDR1 is MNHEY, CDR2 SMNVEV, per germline (reference sequence). The CDR3 length is 15 residues. Trimming cost V 1 base and J 3 bases, with 13 bases left between them. In DNA, the CDR3 is TGTGCCAGCAGTTTATTATTCGGATTTCGCTACGAGCAGTACTTC. It encodes CASSLLFGFRYEQYF.

This clonotype was recorded many times. The rearrangement joins TRBV12-3 or TRBV12-4 to TRBJ1-3, with D possibly TRBD1 on 5 matching bases. The CDR3 covers 16 residues. Between the trimmed V and J ends, which lost 10 bases and 0 bases, there was a span of 19 bases. CDR3 in amino acids: CATRPAGLYSGNTIYF. The CDR3 DNA is TGTGCCACCAGACCCGCGGGGCTCTACTCTGGAAACACCATATATTTT.

The chain links TRBV10-1 to TRBJ2-2; tentatively, D is TRBD1 (6 bases). CDR3 length: 16 amino acids. Trimming cost V 0 bases and J 4 bases, with 12 bases left between them. Germline assignment: CDR1 WNHNN and CDR2 SYGVQD (reference sequence). CDR3 bases: TGCGCCAGCAGTGAGTCCAGGGGTCCGGGCACCGGGGAGCTGTTTTTT. Amino acids: CASSESRGPGTGELFF.

This clonotype was observed a handful of times. This chain links TRBV7-9 with TRBJ1-1; weak D call: TRBD1 (5 bases). V was shortened by 5 bases and J by 4 bases, with 14 bases between the two germline ends. CDR1 and CDR2 from the germline V gene are SEHNR and FQNEAQ (reference sequence). The CDR3 contains 14 residues. The CDR3 DNA reads as TGTGCCAGCAGCGACGCCGGGGGGGGCACTGAAGCTTTCTTT. Its translation: CASSDAGGGTEAFF.

The chain couples TRBV28 to TRBJ2-7; D not certain. CDR3 size: 13 residues. Trimming removed 2 bases at V and 2 bases at J, with 7 bases between. The germline gives CDR1 MDHEN, CDR2 SYDVKM. In nucleotides, the CDR3 is TGTGCCAGCAGTTTAGGGGTCCCCTACGAGCAGTACTTC. Amino acid sequence: CASSLGVPYEQYF.

This clonotype was seen a handful of times. The rearrangement links TRBV27 to TRBJ2-3, with TRBD2 as a possible D gene (6 bases). The CDR3 covers 11 residues. Germline V gives CDR1 MNHEY, CDR2 SMNVEV (reference sequence). The ends were cut back, 8 bases at V and 6 bases at J, with 9 bases in the middle. The DNA of the CDR3 is TGTGCCAGCTTGACTAGGGATACGCAGTATTTT. Translation gives CASLTRDTQYF.

This clonotype was seen repeatedly, ten times or more. This chain connects TRBV7-2 to TRBJ2-5, with D perhaps TRBD2 (6 bases). CDR1 SGHTA and CDR2 FQGNSA come from the germline V gene. The CDR3 spans 15 residues. V lost 1 base to trimming and J lost 2 bases, with 11 bases between them. The CDR3 region has the DNA TGTGCCAGCAGCTTAGTCCCCGGGACTCAAGAGACCCAGTACTTC. Translated: CASSLVPGTQETQYF.

Notes on this clonotype: The conserved phenylalanine or tryptophan is not found at the CDR3 terminus, so this likely reflects a read error. The chain carries TRBV7-6 and TRBJ2-5; TRBD2 aligns across 13 bases. This CDR3 region has 18 residues. V lost 1 base, J lost 9 bases, and 14 bases stayed unmatched. Germline V gene sequence: CDR1 SGHVS, CDR2 FNYEAQ. CDR3 in amino acids: CASSLVTGRGTSGKAQYL. CDR3 nucleotides: TGTGCCAGCAGCTTAGTAACAGGGCGTGGGACTAGCGGGAAGGCCCAGTACTTA.

In its sample, this clonotype was seen a few times. The J gene is TRBJ1-2, the V gene TRBV12-3 or TRBV12-4; unclear D gene. V lost 5 bases to trimming and J lost 7 bases, with 11 bases between them. This CDR3 is built from 12 residues. For the CDR3, the DNA is TGTGCCAGCAGTAGGACTTTGGGTGGCTACACCTTC. Protein: CASSRTLGGYTF.

This clonotype came up a few times. V is TRBV30 and J is TRBJ2-2; the match to TRBD1 covers 10 bases. V shed 5 bases, J shed 6 bases, and the junction held 6 bases outside the gene matches. This CDR3 has 14 amino acids. Per germline, CDR1 GTSNPN and CDR2 SVGIG (reference sequence). Here the CDR3 reads CAWDRGHQAGELFF. Here the CDR3 DNA reads TGTGCCTGGGACAGGGGGCACCAGGCCGGGGAGCTGTTTTTT.

This clonotype has at least ten counts. The chain combines TRBV2 with TRBJ1-1; 8 bases align to TRBD1. The ends lost 5 bases at V and 3 bases at J; junction bases unmatched: 17. This CDR3 is 18 amino acids long. CDR1 SNHLY and CDR2 FYNNEI come from the germline V gene. The CDR3 DNA reads TGTGCCAGCAGTTCCCCTCTTAGGACAGGGTGGGGTGACACTGAAGCTTTCTTT. Its protein product is CASSSPLRTGWGDTEAFF.

A few counts support this clonotype. This chain joins TRBV7-3 and TRBJ1-1, with D possibly being TRBD1 (5 bases). There are 15 residues in the CDR3. In germline, CDR1 is SGHTA, CDR2 FQGTGA. Trimming pared 5 bases from V and 0 bases from J, leaving 13 bases between. The CDR3 here is CASSLGTGLNTEAFF. In nucleotides, the CDR3 is TGTGCCAGCAGCCTAGGGACCGGGCTGAACACTGAAGCTTTCTTT. Drawing the rest from reference TRBV7-3 and TRBJ1-1, the complete variable domain is GAGVSQTPSNKVTEKGKYVELRCDPISGHTALYWYRQSLGQGPEFLIYFQGTGAADDSGLPNDRFFAVRPEGSVSTLKIQRTERGDSAVYLCASSLGTGLNTEAFFGQGTRLTVV.

This clonotype turned up a few times. The rearrangement links TRBV5-1 to TRBJ2-2; D might be TRBD1 (5 bases). V was trimmed by 0 bases and J by 6 bases, leaving 12 bases between them. Germline V gene data show CDR1 as SGHRS and CDR2 as YFSETQ. The CDR3 runs to 15 residues. The chain's CDR3 is CASSLASSTAGELFF. DNA for the CDR3: TGCGCCAGCAGCTTGGCCTCATCGACAGCCGGGGAGCTGTTTTTT.

In this sample, this clonotype turned up a few times. The V and J genes are TRBV6-1 and TRBJ2-7, with D tentatively TRBD1 (5 bases). Germline V gene sequence: CDR1 MNHNS, CDR2 SASEGT. V lost 5 bases to trimming and J lost 6 bases, with 11 bases between them. The CDR3 covers 12 residues. Here the CDR3 reads CASSLRQSEQYF. Written as DNA, the CDR3 is TGTGCCAGCAGTTTGAGACAGAGCGAGCAGTACTTC.

This clonotype was observed a handful of times. V and J are TRBV20-1 and TRBJ1-5; perhaps TRBD1 as D (5 bases). The V gene's germline CDR1 is DFQATT and CDR2 SNEGSKA (reference sequence). V was cut by 3 bases and J by 2 bases, with 14 bases left in between. The CDR3 has 15 amino acids. CDR3 coding DNA: TGCAGTGCTAGTTGGCAGGGAGGGGGCAATCAGCCCCAGCATTTT. This codes for CSASWQGGGNQPQHF.

The chain has TRBV9 and TRBJ2-3; a possible D gene is TRBD1 (6 bases). With 0 bases removed from V and 0 bases from J, the gap between germline ends came to 11 bases. There are 16 residues in the CDR3. Germline loops: CDR1 SGDLS, CDR2 YYNGEE. Here the CDR3 reads CASSVVGTPSTDTQYF. CDR3 nucleotide sequence: TGTGCCAGCAGCGTAGTAGGGACACCGAGCACAGATACGCAGTATTTT. The whole variable domain, filled in from reference TRBV9 and TRBJ2-3, reads DSGVTQTPKHLITATGQRVTLRCSPRSGDLSVYWYQQSLDQGLQFLIQYYNGEERAKGNILERFSAQQFPDLHSELNLSSLELGDSALYFCASSVVGTPSTDTQYFGPGTRLTVL.

This clonotype was counted at least ten times. The V and J genes are TRBV5-1 and TRBJ1-2; D unclear. V dropped 4 bases and J dropped 3 bases, with 13 bases sitting between them. This CDR3 spans 14 amino acids. The germline V gene encodes CDR1 SGHRS and CDR2 YFSETQ. The CDR3 region has the DNA TGCGCCAGCAGCAGAACCGACGGAGACTATGGCTACACCTTC. Translating gives CASSRTDGDYGYTF.

Ten or more counts support this clonotype. The chain carries TRBV7-2 and TRBJ2-7; the D is unclear. Germline assignment: CDR1 SGHTA and CDR2 FQGNSA. The CDR3 length is 14 residues. V gave up 5 bases and J gave up 0 bases, with 11 bases separating them. The CDR3 loop reads CASSPRLISYEQYF. Here the CDR3 DNA reads TGTGCCAGCAGCCCGAGACTGATCTCCTACGAGCAGTACTTC.

The V gene is TRBV29-1, the J gene TRBJ1-1; weak D call: TRBD1 (5 bases). V lost 4 bases, J lost 1 base, and 10 bases lay in between. CDR1 SQVTM and CDR2 ANQGSEA come from the germline V gene. The CDR3 runs 13 residues. CDR3 coding DNA: TGCAGCGTTGTGACGGGGGGGAACACTGAAGCTTTCTTT. It is translated as CSVVTGGNTEAFF.

The table lists this clonotype with many counts. The chain links TRBV3-1 to TRBJ2-5; TRBD1 matches at 7 bases. The CDR3 totals 14 residues. V shed 0 bases, J shed 6 bases, and the junction held 4 bases outside the gene matches. Germline V gene lookup returns CDR1 LGHDT and CDR2 YNNKEL (reference sequence). The CDR3 spells CASSQDLGQQTQYF. Here the CDR3 DNA reads TGTGCCAGCAGCCAAGATTTGGGACAGCAGACCCAGTACTTC.

This sequence joins TRBV20-1 and TRBJ2-7; maybe TRBD2 (5 bases). Germline values: CDR1 DFQATT, CDR2 SNEGSKA (reference sequence). The CDR3 covers 13 residues. V dropped 6 bases and J dropped 0 bases, with 12 bases sitting between them. The CDR3 region has the DNA TGCAGTGCGCCGACTATTACCTCCTACGAGCAGTACTTC. Residues: CSAPTITSYEQYF.